Shown below are 21 T cell receptor beta chains from a single sample sequenced in a study of control samples from healthy donors and cancer patients. Assay used: immunoSEQ multiplex PCR; TCRdb lists only in-frame clones, some missing. The sample holds 150,000 or so clones, about 91% seen once. Material: blood. The source is a man in his late teens or twenties in good health.

The rearrangement uses TRBV28 and TRBJ1-5; 7 bases align to TRBD1. There are 16 residues in the CDR3. CDR1 is MDHEN, CDR2 SYDVKM, per germline. Trimming at V came to 5 bases and at J to 6 bases, leaving 13 bases not matched to a gene. CDR3 bases: TGTGCCAGCAGTCACCAGACAGGGTCTCAGGCTCAGCCCCAGCATTTT. Its translation is CASSHQTGSQAQPQHF.

This clone was observed once. The V and J genes are TRBV6-5 and TRBJ2-1; 7 nucleotides match TRBD1. The germline V gene encodes CDR1 MNHEY and CDR2 SVGAGI. Losses at the gene ends were 8 bases for V and 0 bases for J; bases not matched to a gene: 7. The CDR3 has 15 residues. The CDR3 spells CASLDRESSYNEQFF. The DNA for the CDR3 is TGTGCCAGCTTAGACAGGGAAAGCTCCTACAATGAGCAGTTCTTC.

The chain is built from TRBV6-2 or TRBV6-3 and TRBJ1-5; D gene unclear. This CDR3 has 14 amino acids. The V gene lost 5 bases and the J gene lost 1 base, with 9 bases spanning the gap. The germline gives CDR1 MNHEY, CDR2 SVGEGT. CDR3 amino acids: CASSVTASNQPQHF. In DNA form, the CDR3 reads TGTGCCAGCAGTGTGACCGCGAGCAATCAGCCCCAGCATTTT.

This chain links TRBV27 with TRBJ2-7, with D uncertain. This CDR3 comprises 13 residues. Germline lookup yields CDR1 MNHEY and CDR2 SMNVEV (reference sequence). The V end was cut by 4 bases, the J end by 3 bases, with 10 bases between. CDR3 in amino acids: CASSSVFSYEQYF. Here the CDR3 DNA reads TGTGCCAGCAGTTCCGTCTTTAGCTACGAGCAGTACTTC.

This clone was seen just once. The chain uses TRBV5-1 and TRBJ1-2; D possibly corresponds to TRBD1 (6 bases). The CDR3 sequence is 14 residues long. The germline V gene encodes CDR1 SGHRS and CDR2 YFSETQ. V was trimmed by 0 bases and J by 8 bases, leaving 14 bases between them. CDR3 sequence: CASSLGSGTLGYTF. The CDR3 DNA reads as TGCGCCAGCAGCTTGGGATCCGGGACACTAGGCTACACCTTC.

The chain uses TRBV5-6 and TRBJ2-1, with 9 bases identical to TRBD2. The CDR3 is 16 amino acids. Germline trimming cut 0 bases from V and 5 bases from J; bases unmatched to any gene: 6. Germline-derived CDR1 and CDR2 are SGHDT and YYEEEE. CDR3 DNA: TGTGCCAGCAGCTTGGTGGTTAGCGGGGGCCACAATGAGCAGTTCTTC. This codes for CASSLVVSGGHNEQFF.

This chain links TRBV3-1 (or the pseudogene TRBV3-2) with TRBJ1-6, with 10 bases identical to TRBD1. The trim removed 0 bases at V and 8 bases at J, leaving 4 bases unmatched. The CDR3 covers 16 residues. Germline CDR1 is LGHDT and CDR2 is YNNKEL (reference sequence). CDR3 loop: CASSQDGQGGDSPLHF. The DNA for the CDR3 is TGTGCCAGCAGCCAAGATGGACAGGGGGGGGATTCACCCCTCCACTTT.

The chain links TRBV11-2 to TRBJ2-3; 12 positions agree with TRBD2. This CDR3 has 16 residues. Germline V gene data show CDR1 as SGHAT and CDR2 as FQNNGV. The J segment lost 0 bases and the V segment lost 5 bases, leaving 3 bases of the junction unmatched. CDR3 nucleotides: TGTGCCAGCAGCCCCGGACTAGCGGGGAGCACAGATACGCAGTATTTT. Encoded protein: CASSPGLAGSTDTQYF.

The chain joins TRBV5-5 to TRBJ1-2; D might be TRBD1 (5 bases). This CDR3 is 12 amino acids long. CDR1 and CDR2 (germline): SGHKS, YYEKEE (reference sequence). Between the trimmed V and J ends, which lost 3 bases and 8 bases, there was a span of 11 bases. The CDR3 reads CASSYPGLGYTF. Written as DNA, the CDR3 is TGTGCCAGCAGCTATCCGGGACTCGGCTACACCTTC.

A remark on this clone: At one of its ends the junction is not consistent with the germline gene, which may arise from a read error. The rearrangement links TRBV29-1 to TRBJ2-3; 9 bases fit TRBD1. Germline-derived CDR1 and CDR2 are SQVTM and ANQGSEA. The CDR3 totals 14 residues. The CDR3 region has the DNA TGCAGCGTTCAAGACAGGGGGAGCACAGATACGCAGTATTTT. Protein: CSVQDRGSTDTQYF.

V and J are TRBV7-9 and TRBJ1-6; D is ambiguous. CDR3 length: 15 amino acids. The germline V gene encodes CDR1 SEHNR and CDR2 FQNEAQ (reference sequence). The ends were cut back, 5 bases at V and 3 bases at J, with 11 bases in the middle. CDR3 amino acids: CASSSPGVYNSPLHF. The CDR3 bases are TGTGCCAGCAGCAGCCCCGGCGTCTATAATTCACCCCTCCACTTT. Filled out from reference TRBV7-9 and TRBJ1-6, the complete variable domain reads DTGVSQNPRHKITKRGQNVTFRCDPISEHNRLYWYRQTLGQGPEFLTYFQNEAQLEKSRLLSDRFSAERPKGSFSTLEIQRTEQGDSAMYLCASSSPGVYNSPLHFGNGTRLTVT.

This rearrangement joins TRBV7-9 to TRBJ2-7; D might be TRBD1 (5 bases). The length of the CDR3 is 14 residues. The germline V gene encodes CDR1 SEHNR and CDR2 FQNEAQ (reference sequence). The V gene lost 8 bases and the J gene lost 3 bases, with 17 bases spanning the gap. CDR3 nucleotide sequence: TGTGCCAGCCAACAGCTACAGGAAAGCTACGAGCAGTACTTC. Protein: CASQQLQESYEQYF.

The chain combines TRBV7-9 with TRBJ2-3; D not certain. The germline CDR1 and CDR2 sequences are SEHNR and FQNEAQ (reference sequence). Deletions cut 3 bases from V and 2 bases from J, with 12 bases between. This CDR3 is 15 amino acids long. CDR3 sequence reads: CASSFQASITDTQYF. The CDR3 DNA reads as TGTGCCAGCAGCTTCCAGGCCTCGATCACAGATACGCAGTATTTT.

The genes are TRBV27 and TRBJ2-7; tentative D call: TRBD2 (5 bases). The V end was cut by 7 bases, the J end by 2 bases, with 15 bases between. The length of the CDR3 is 14 residues. Per the germline V gene, CDR1 is MNHEY and CDR2 is SMNVEV (reference sequence). CDR3 protein: CASTRTKRTYEQYF. The CDR3 DNA is TGTGCCAGCACAAGGACGAAGCGGACCTACGAGCAGTACTTC.

The rearrangement joins TRBV30 to TRBJ1-6, with D maybe TRBD1 (5 bases). Trimming took off 2 bases at V and 4 bases at J, with 21 bases between the two ends. This CDR3 contains 18 residues. CDR1 and CDR2 from the germline V gene are GTSNPN and SVGIG (reference sequence). The CDR3 bases are TGTGCCTGGAGTCGCGGGGCTGAGTTACGACGGTATAATTCACCCCTCCACTTT. This sequence encodes CAWSRGAELRRYNSPLHF.

The CDR3 DNA reads as TGCGCCAGCAGCTTGGCGGGGATTGAGACCTACGAGCAGTACTTC. Translated, it gives CASSLAGIETYEQYF. This chain connects TRBV5-1 to TRBJ2-7; a possible D gene is TRBD2 (5 bases). The CDR3 totals 15 residues. Germline V gene lookup returns CDR1 SGHRS and CDR2 YFSETQ. Trimming stripped 0 bases from V and 2 bases from J, with 12 bases between.

This sequence joins TRBV14 and TRBJ1-4; a weak D match, TRBD1 (5 bases). CDR1 is SGHDN, CDR2 FVKESK, per germline. The CDR3 covers 18 residues. V was trimmed by 0 bases and J by 2 bases, leaving 16 bases between them. CDR3 DNA: TGTGCCAGCAGCCAAGATCGGTTCCGGGGCTGGACTAATGAAAAACTGTTTTTT. Translating it yields CASSQDRFRGWTNEKLFF.

In this sample, this clone turned up a few times. The rearrangement links TRBV11-3 to TRBJ2-7; D perhaps matches TRBD2 (6 bases). There are 13 residues in the CDR3. Germline V gene data show CDR1 as SGHNT and CDR2 as YENEEA. V was pared by 4 bases and J by 4 bases, with 11 bases between. CDR3 nucleotides: TGTGCCAGCAGCTCCAACGGGGGTTACGAGCAGTACTTC. This sequence encodes CASSSNGGYEQYF.

The rearrangement links TRBV28 to TRBJ1-5; TRBD1 might be the D (5 bases). V dropped 6 bases and J dropped 1 base, with 13 bases sitting between them. The CDR3 spans 15 residues. Germline V CDR1 and CDR2: MDHEN, SYDVKM. CDR3 region: CASRSGHFSNQPQHF. Here the CDR3 DNA reads TGTGCCAGCAGATCCGGACATTTCAGCAATCAGCCCCAGCATTTT.

V is TRBV7-6 and J is TRBJ2-5; D gene unclear. The CDR3 has 16 residues. The germline V and J ends were trimmed by 1 base and 5 bases, with 17 bases remaining between them. The germline V gene encodes CDR1 SGHVS and CDR2 FNYEAQ. The CDR3, as DNA: TGTGCCAGCAGCTTAGGGGATGAGATAATTGGGGAGACCCAGTACTTC. Its protein is CASSLGDEIIGETQYF.

V gene TRBV5-1 combines with J gene TRBJ2-5; 11 nucleotides match TRBD2. There are 15 residues in the CDR3. Looked up from germline, CDR1 is SGHRS and CDR2 is YFSETQ. V gave up 6 bases and J gave up 2 bases; unmatched junction bases: 6. CDR3 sequence: CASILGLAVQETQYF. The CDR3 DNA follows: TGCGCCAGCATCCTGGGACTAGCGGTACAAGAGACCCAGTACTTC.